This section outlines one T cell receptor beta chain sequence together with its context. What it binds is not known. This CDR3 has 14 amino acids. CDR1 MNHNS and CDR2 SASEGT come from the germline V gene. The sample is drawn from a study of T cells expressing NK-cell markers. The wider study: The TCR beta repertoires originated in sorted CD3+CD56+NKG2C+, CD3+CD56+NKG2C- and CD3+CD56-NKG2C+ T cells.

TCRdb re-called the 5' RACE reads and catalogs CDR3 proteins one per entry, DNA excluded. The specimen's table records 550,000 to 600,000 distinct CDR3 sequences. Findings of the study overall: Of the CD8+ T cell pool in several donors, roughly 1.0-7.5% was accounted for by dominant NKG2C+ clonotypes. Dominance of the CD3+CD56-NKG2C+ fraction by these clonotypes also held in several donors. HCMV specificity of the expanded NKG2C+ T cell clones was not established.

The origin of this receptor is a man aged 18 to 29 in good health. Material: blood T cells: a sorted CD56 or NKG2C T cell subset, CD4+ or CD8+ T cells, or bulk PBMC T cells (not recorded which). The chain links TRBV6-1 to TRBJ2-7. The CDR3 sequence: CASSRSGPSYEQYF.